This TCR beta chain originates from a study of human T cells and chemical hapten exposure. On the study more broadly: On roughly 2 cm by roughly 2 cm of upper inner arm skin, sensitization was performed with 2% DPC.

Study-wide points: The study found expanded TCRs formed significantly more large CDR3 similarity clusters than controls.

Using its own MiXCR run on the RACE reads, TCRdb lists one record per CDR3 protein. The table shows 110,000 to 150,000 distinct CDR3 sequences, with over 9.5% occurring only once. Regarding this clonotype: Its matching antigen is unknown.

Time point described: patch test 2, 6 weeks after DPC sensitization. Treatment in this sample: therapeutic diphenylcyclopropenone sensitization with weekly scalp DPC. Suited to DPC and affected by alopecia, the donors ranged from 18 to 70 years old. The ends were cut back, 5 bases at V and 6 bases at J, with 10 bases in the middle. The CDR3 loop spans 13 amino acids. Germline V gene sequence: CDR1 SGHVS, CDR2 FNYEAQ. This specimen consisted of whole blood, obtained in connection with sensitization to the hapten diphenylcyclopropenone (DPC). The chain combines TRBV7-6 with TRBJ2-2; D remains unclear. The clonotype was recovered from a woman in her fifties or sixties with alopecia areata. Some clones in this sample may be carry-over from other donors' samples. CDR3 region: CASSRGPAGELFF. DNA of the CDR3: TGTGCCAGCAGCCGAGGCCCGGCCGGGGAGCTGTTTTTT.